The 17 T cell receptor beta chains below all came from one sample that was sequenced in a study of regulatory T cells in long-lasting Graves disease. In building TCR beta libraries, iRepertoire HTBI primers were used together with Arm-PCR of CDR3 regions. TCRdb itself ran the multiplex PCR reads through MiXCR, one entry per CDR3 protein. The data contain under 300,000 distinct CDR3 sequences, around 20% of them singletons. Time point noted: newly diagnosed GD, antithyroid drugs for less than 3 months. From PBMCs, RNA was extracted and then used to make the TCR library. The sample consisted of peripheral blood mononuclear cells (PBMCs), taken at new diagnosis, from a patient treated with antithyroid drugs. The receptors were gathered from a female donor with Graves disease.

Ten or more counts support this clonotype. The rearrangement links TRBV3-1 to TRBJ2-3; TRBD1 aligns across 7 bases. CDR1 and CDR2 (germline): LGHDT, YNNKEL (reference sequence). The V gene end was trimmed by 5 bases and the J gene end by 3 bases; junction bases not matched to a gene: 8. The CDR3 sequence is 15 residues long. The DNA for the CDR3 is TGTGCCAGCAGCGCACGACAGGGCTCTACAGATACGCAGTATTTT. Translating gives CASSARQGSTDTQYF.

This clonotype was observed many times. This chain uses TRBV20-1 with TRBJ1-5; no clear D gene. Trimming took 5 bases from V and 3 from J, leaving 14 bases between them. The germline gives CDR1 DFQATT, CDR2 SNEGSKA (reference sequence). The CDR3 is 14 residues long. The CDR3 sequence: CSAVDTLYNQPQHF. DNA of the CDR3: TGCAGTGCTGTCGACACCCTCTACAATCAGCCCCAGCATTTT.

This clonotype was found many times. The chain employs TRBV6-4 and TRBJ2-5; perhaps TRBD1 as D (6 bases). The CDR3 spans 15 residues. Germline V CDR1 and CDR2: MRHNA, SNTAGT. The V end was cut by 5 bases, the J end by 2 bases, with 15 bases between. The CDR3 here is CASSYTQGDQETQYF. The CDR3 coding sequence is TGTGCCAGCAGTTACACACAGGGAGATCAAGAGACCCAGTACTTC.

This clonotype was counted ten times or more. The CDR3 DNA follows: TGTGCCAGCAGCCCGGGACTAGCGGGAGGTACGCAGTATTTT. Protein sequence: CASSPGLAGGTQYF. The V call is TRBV5-6, the J call TRBJ2-3; TRBD2 matches at 15 bases. The CDR3 has 14 amino acids. Germline CDR1 reads SGHDT; CDR2 reads YYEEEE. V lost 4 bases to trimming and J lost 8 bases; unmatched junction nucleotides: 2.

The chain carries TRBV4-1 and TRBJ1-5, with D uncertain. This CDR3 has 13 residues. Germline V gene lookup returns CDR1 MGHRA and CDR2 YSYEKL. V was cut by 0 bases and J by 9 bases, with 9 bases left in between. The CDR3 coding sequence is TGCGCCAGCAGCCAAGATAGGGAGTGGCCCCAGCATTTT. This gives the protein CASSQDREWPQHF.

This clonotype occurred a few times. This may stem from a read error, because a much larger clone lies one nucleotide away. This chain uses TRBV5-5 with TRBJ2-2; D possibly uses TRBD1 or TRBD2 (5 bases each). This CDR3 has 15 residues. CDR1 is SGHKS, CDR2 YYEKEE, per germline (reference sequence). Here the CDR3 DNA reads TGTGCCAGCAGCTTACGGACACAGAACACCGGGAAGCTGTTTTTT. Translating gives CASSLRTQNTGKLFF.

This clonotype was seen many times. The chain is built from TRBV11-2 and TRBJ1-3; D ambiguous. V dropped 3 bases and J dropped 10 bases, with 10 bases sitting between them. This CDR3 contains 12 residues. From germline, CDR1 is SGHAT and CDR2 FQNNGV. CDR3 region: CASSFGKTTIYF. In nucleotides, the CDR3 is TGTGCCAGCAGCTTCGGCAAAACAACCATATATTTT.

This clonotype was counted between two and nine times. This clone may be a read error of a much larger clone one base away. This rearrangement joins TRBV7-2 to TRBJ2-5; possible D gene TRBD2, 5 bases. The CDR3 has 14 amino acids. Germline V gives CDR1 SGHTA, CDR2 FQGNSA. CDR3 loop: CAGSLASGKETQYF. The CDR3 DNA is TGTGCCGGCAGCTTAGCGAGCGGAAAAGAGACCCAGTACTTC.

On this clonotype: A far larger clone is just one base off, so this is likely a read error. The chain is built from TRBV13 and TRBJ2-7; D might be TRBD1 or TRBD2, each matching 5 bases. There are 14 residues in the CDR3. The germline V and J ends were trimmed by 4 bases and 0 bases, with 10 bases remaining between them. Germline V gene data show CDR1 as PRHDT and CDR2 as FYEKMQ (reference sequence). CDR3 nucleotides: TGTGCCAGCAGCTGGGGGACCCACTCCTACGAGCAGTACTTC. Translated, it gives CASSWGTHSYEQYF.

Many counts were recorded for this clonotype. The CDR3 loop reads CASSQEGHSADTQYF. The CDR3, as DNA: TGTGCCAGCAGCCAAGAGGGCCACAGCGCAGATACGCAGTATTTT. The chain links TRBV3-1 to TRBJ2-3; no reliable D call. Germline V CDR1 and CDR2: LGHDT, YNNKEL (reference sequence). The CDR3 covers 15 residues. V was cut by 0 bases and J by 4 bases, with 11 bases left in between.

This clonotype was recorded a few times. The chain is built from TRBV5-5 and TRBJ2-2; D unclear. This CDR3 has 13 amino acids. Trimming removed 4 bases at V and 5 bases at J, with 9 bases between. Germline-derived CDR1 and CDR2 are SGHKS and YYEKEE (reference sequence). The CDR3 is CASSPEWTGELFF. The CDR3 region has the DNA TGTGCCAGCAGCCCGGAGTGGACCGGGGAGCTGTTTTTT. Using reference TRBV5-5 and TRBJ2-2 for the parts outside the CDR3, the full variable domain is DAGVTQSPTHLIKTRGQQVTLRCSPISGHKSVSWYQQVLGQGPQFIFQYYEKEERGRGNFPDRFSARQFPNYSSELNVNALLLGDSALYLCASSPEWTGELFFGEGSRLTVL.

V gene TRBV6-1 combines with J gene TRBJ2-5; 7 positions match TRBD1. The germline gives CDR1 MNHNS, CDR2 SASEGT. There are 13 residues in the CDR3. V gave up 6 bases and J gave up 5 bases; unmatched junction bases: 6. This chain's CDR3 is CASSPTGVETQYF. The CDR3 DNA reads TGTGCCAGCAGCCCAACAGGGGTTGAGACCCAGTACTTC.

Ten or more counts support this clonotype. This chain links TRBV7-2 with TRBJ1-5, with TRBD1 matching over 9 bases. Unmatched junction bases numbered 3, after V lost 5 bases and J lost 4 bases. CDR1 is SGHTA and CDR2 is FQGNSA in the germline V gene. CDR3 size: 14 residues. CDR3 protein: CASSRQGGNQPQHF. For the CDR3, the DNA is TGTGCCAGCAGCCGACAGGGGGGTAATCAGCCCCAGCATTTT.

This clonotype was recorded once. The rearrangement joins TRBV20-1 to TRBJ2-1; D not certain. Trimming pared 3 bases from V and 0 bases from J, leaving 9 bases between. Germline CDR1 reads DFQATT; CDR2 reads SNEGSKA (reference sequence). This CDR3 is 14 amino acids long. CDR3 sequence: CSASRLRSYNEQFF. The CDR3 DNA follows: TGCAGTGCTAGTAGGTTACGCTCCTACAATGAGCAGTTCTTC.

This clonotype showed up many times. The V and J genes are TRBV7-2 and TRBJ1-2; 8 nucleotides match TRBD1. CDR1 and CDR2 (germline): SGHTA, FQGNSA. The CDR3 is 13 residues long. V lost 5 bases to trimming and J lost 8 bases; unmatched junction nucleotides: 7. The CDR3 is CASSHQGARGYTF. The CDR3, as DNA: TGTGCCAGCAGCCACCAGGGGGCGCGAGGCTACACCTTC. Together with reference TRBV7-2 and TRBJ1-2, the CDR3 gives the full variable domain: GAGVSQSPSNKVTEKGKDVELRCDPISGHTALYWYRQSLGQGLEFLIYFQGNSAPDKSGLPSDRFSAERTGGSVSTLTIQRTQQEDSAVYLCASSHQGARGYTFGSGTRLTVV.

The chain joins TRBV15 to TRBJ2-2; D gene uncertain. Germline V gene data show CDR1 as LNHNV and CDR2 as YYDKDF (reference sequence). The CDR3 has 14 amino acids. The ends were cut back, 2 bases at V and 7 bases at J, with 11 bases in the middle. The CDR3 here is CATSRPLGIGELFF. The DNA for the CDR3 is TGTGCCACCAGCAGACCCCTAGGAATCGGGGAGCTGTTTTTT.

The chain links TRBV4-3 to TRBJ2-7; TRBD1 aligns across 8 bases. Per the germline V gene, CDR1 is LGHNA and CDR2 is YSLEER. V dropped 0 bases and J dropped 3; count of bases not matched to a gene: 7. The CDR3 is made up of 16 amino acids. The CDR3: CASSQDGTGIFYEQYF. The CDR3 DNA reads TGCGCCAGCAGCCAAGACGGGACAGGAATCTTCTACGAGCAGTACTTC.